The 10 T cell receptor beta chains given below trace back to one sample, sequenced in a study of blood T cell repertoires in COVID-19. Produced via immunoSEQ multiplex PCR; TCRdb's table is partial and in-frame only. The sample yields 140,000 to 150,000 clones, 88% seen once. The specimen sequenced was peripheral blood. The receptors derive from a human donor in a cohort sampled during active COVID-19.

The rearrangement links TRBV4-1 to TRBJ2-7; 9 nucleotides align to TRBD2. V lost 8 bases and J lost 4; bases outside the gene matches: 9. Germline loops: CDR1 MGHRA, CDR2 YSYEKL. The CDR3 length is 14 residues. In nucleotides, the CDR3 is TGCGCCAGCCGGAAGACTAGCGGATCTTACGAGCAGTACTTC. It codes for CASRKTSGSYEQYF.

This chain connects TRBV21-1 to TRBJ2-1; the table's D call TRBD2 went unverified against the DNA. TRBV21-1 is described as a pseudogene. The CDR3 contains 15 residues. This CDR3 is CASSRTSGIYNEQFF. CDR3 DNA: TGTGCCAGCAGCAGGACTAGCGGGATTTACAATGAGCAGTTCTTC.

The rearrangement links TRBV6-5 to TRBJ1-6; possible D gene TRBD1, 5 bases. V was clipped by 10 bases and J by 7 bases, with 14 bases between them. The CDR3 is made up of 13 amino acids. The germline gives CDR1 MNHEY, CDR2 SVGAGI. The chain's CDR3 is CATRRGENSPLHF. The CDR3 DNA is TGTGCCACCCGTAGGGGCGAGAATTCACCCCTCCACTTT.

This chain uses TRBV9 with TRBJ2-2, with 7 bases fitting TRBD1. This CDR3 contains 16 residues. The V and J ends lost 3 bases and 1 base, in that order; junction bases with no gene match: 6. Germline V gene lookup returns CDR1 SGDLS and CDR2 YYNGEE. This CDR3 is CASSDPRTGNTGELFF. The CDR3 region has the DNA TGTGCCAGCAGCGATCCCCGGACAGGGAACACCGGGGAGCTGTTTTTT.

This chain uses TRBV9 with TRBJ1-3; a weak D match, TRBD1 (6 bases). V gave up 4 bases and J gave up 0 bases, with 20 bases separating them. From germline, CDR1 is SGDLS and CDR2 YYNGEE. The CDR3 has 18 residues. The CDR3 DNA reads TGTGCCAGCAGCCACCCAACCGGGACATCAATCTCTGGAAACACCATATATTTT. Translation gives CASSHPTGTSISGNTIYF.

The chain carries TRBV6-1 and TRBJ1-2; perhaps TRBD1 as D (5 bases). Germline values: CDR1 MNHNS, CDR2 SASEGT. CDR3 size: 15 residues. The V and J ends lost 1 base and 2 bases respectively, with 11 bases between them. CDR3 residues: CASSEVWGGNYGYTF. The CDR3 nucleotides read TGTGCCAGCAGTGAAGTTTGGGGGGGAAACTATGGCTACACCTTC.

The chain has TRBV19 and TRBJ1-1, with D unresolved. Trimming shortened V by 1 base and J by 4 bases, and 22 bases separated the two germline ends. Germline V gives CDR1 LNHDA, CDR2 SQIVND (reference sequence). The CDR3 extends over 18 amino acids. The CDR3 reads CASSIGPRPGVGGTEAFF. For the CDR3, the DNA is TGTGCCAGTAGTATAGGACCGCGGCCCGGGGTTGGCGGCACTGAAGCTTTCTTT.

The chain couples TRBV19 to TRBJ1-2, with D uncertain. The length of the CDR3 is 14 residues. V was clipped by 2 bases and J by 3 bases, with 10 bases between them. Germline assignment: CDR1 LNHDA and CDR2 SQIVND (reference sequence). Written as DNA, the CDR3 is TGTGCCAGTAGTATACTTACGACATACTATGGCTACACCTTC. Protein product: CASSILTTYYGYTF. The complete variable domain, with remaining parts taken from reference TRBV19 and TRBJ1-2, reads DGGITQSPKYLFRKEGQNVTLSCEQNLNHDAMYWYRQDPGQGLRLIYYSQIVNDFQKGDIAEGYSVSREKKESFPLTVTSAQKNPTAFYLCASSILTTYYGYTFGSGTRLTVV.

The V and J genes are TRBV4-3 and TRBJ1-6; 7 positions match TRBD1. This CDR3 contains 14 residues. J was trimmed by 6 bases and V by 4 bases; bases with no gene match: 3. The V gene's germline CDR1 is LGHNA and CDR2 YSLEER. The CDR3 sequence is CASSPGQSNSPLHF. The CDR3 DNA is TGCGCCAGCAGCCCGGGACAGAGTAATTCACCCCTCCACTTT.

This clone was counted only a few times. The CDR3: CASSPRLIAGTYEQYF. CDR3 DNA sequence: TGCGCCAGCAGCCCCCGCTTGATAGCGGGGACCTACGAGCAGTACTTC. The chain employs TRBV4-1 and TRBJ2-7; TRBD2 matches 8 bases. This CDR3 is 16 amino acids long. J lost 2 bases, V lost 4 bases, and 10 bases had no gene match. In germline, CDR1 is MGHRA, CDR2 YSYEKL.